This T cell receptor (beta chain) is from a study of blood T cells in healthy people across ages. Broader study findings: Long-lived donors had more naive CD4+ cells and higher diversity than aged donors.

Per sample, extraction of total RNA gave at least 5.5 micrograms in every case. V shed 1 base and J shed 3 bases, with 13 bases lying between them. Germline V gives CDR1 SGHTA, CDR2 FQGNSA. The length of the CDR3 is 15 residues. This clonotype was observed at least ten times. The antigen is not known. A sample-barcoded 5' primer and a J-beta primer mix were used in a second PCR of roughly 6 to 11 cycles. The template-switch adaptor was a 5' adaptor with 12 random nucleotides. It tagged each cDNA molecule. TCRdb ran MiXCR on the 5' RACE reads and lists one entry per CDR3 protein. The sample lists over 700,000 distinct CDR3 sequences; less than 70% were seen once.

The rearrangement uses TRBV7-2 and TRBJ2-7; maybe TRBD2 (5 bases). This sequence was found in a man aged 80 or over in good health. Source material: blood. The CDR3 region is CASSLGSGGFYEQYF. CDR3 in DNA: TGTGCCAGCAGCTTAGGTTCTGGCGGGTTCTACGAGCAGTACTTC.